This TCR beta chain was captured in a study of blood T cell repertoires in COVID-19. Overall study context: Whether acute or convalescent, the COVID-19 samples came from the United States, Italy and Spain. PBMCs, B-cell-depleted T cells, or T cells were the source of the cDNA or gDNA that made up the material.

In the source study's methods: Counts of nucleated cells, estimated from reference gene primer amplification, were obtained. Some clones are missing from TCRdb's copy, which holds only in-frame ones; the method was immunoSEQ multiplex PCR. Clonal size and the V and J genes are those of that table, whereas D and trimming came from the DNA. This table holds a few hundred thousand clones, more than 85% found once. V gave up 1 base and J gave up 5 bases; unmatched junction bases: 5. The CDR3 runs 15 residues. Germline V gene sequence: CDR1 SGHRS, CDR2 YFSETQ. A word on this clone: This CDR3 is also generated by other DNA sequences in the sample.

This TCR was recovered from a man between 60 and 75 years old with acute or convalescent COVID-19. V usage is TRBV5-1 and J usage is TRBJ1-4; the match to TRBD1 covers 7 bases. Specimen: peripheral blood. CDR3 bases: TGCGCCAGCAGCTTGCGTGGGACAGAAAATGAAAAACTGTTTTTT. It codes for CASSLRGTENEKLFF.